Below are 23 T cell receptor beta chains sequenced from a single sample in a study of blood T cell repertoires in COVID-19. TCRdb keeps only in-frame clones here, not all; method: immunoSEQ multiplex PCR. This sample carries 180,000 or so clones, 85% to 90% of them seen once, and the ten largest clones take 0.62%. Sample: peripheral blood. These receptors came from a man aged 50 to 59 with acute or convalescent COVID-19.

V gene TRBV2 combines with J gene TRBJ2-1; TRBD2 is a possible D gene (5 bases). CDR1 and CDR2 (germline): SNHLY, FYNNEI. The CDR3 spans 13 residues. V lost 10 bases and J lost 5, with 15 bases in between. CDR3 in amino acids: CATAGVVDNEQFF. The CDR3 coding sequence is TGTGCCACAGCCGGGGTCGTAGACAATGAGCAGTTCTTC. The full variable domain, with the rest looked up from reference TRBV2 and TRBJ2-1, is EPEVTQTPSHQVTQMGQEVILRCVPISNHLYFYWYRQILGQKVEFLVSFYNNEISEKSEIFDDQFSVERPDGSNFTLKIRSTKLEDSAMYFCATAGVVDNEQFFGPGTRLTVL.

The V call is TRBV4-1, the J call TRBJ2-7, with D possibly matching TRBD1 (5 bases). Germline V CDR1 and CDR2: MGHRA, YSYEKL. The CDR3 has 14 amino acids. V lost 4 bases to trimming and J lost 3 bases, with 13 bases between them. The CDR3 loop reads CASSLQGNDYEQYF. Written as DNA, the CDR3 is TGCGCCAGCAGCCTTCAGGGTAATGACTACGAGCAGTACTTC.

The chain links TRBV7-7 to TRBJ2-2; 7 bases map to TRBD1. Germline V CDR1 and CDR2: SSHAT, FNYEAQ (reference sequence). The CDR3 totals 15 residues. J was trimmed by 6 bases and V by 4 bases; bases with no gene match: 8. Here the CDR3 reads CASSSLTRGPGELFF. CDR3 DNA sequence: TGTGCCAGCAGCTCCCTCACGAGGGGGCCCGGGGAGCTGTTTTTT.

This chain uses TRBV28 with TRBJ2-7; 9 bases match TRBD2. Germline V CDR1 and CDR2: MDHEN, SYDVKM. The trim removed 11 bases at V and 2 bases at J, leaving 7 bases unmatched. The CDR3 loop spans 13 amino acids. CDR3 nucleotides: TGTGCCGAAGGGGCTAGCGGGGCCTACGAGCAGTACTTC. Translated, it gives CAEGASGAYEQYF.

This clone was recorded once. The chain couples TRBV28 to TRBJ2-3; maybe TRBD2 (7 bases). The CDR3 contains 19 residues. Germline V gene sequence: CDR1 MDHEN, CDR2 SYDVKM. V lost 3 bases, J lost 0 bases, and 22 bases lay in between. CDR3 amino acids: CASSLAGVRGPASTDTQYF. In DNA form, the CDR3 reads TGTGCCAGCAGTTTGGCGGGAGTTCGGGGGCCGGCGAGCACAGATACGCAGTATTTT.

This clone was found once. The chain carries TRBV6-4 and TRBJ2-2; 7 bases are shared with TRBD2. The CDR3 is 15 residues long. V lost 5 bases, J lost 4 bases, and 7 bases stayed unmatched. CDR1 is MRHNA and CDR2 is SNTAGT in the germline V gene. The CDR3 coding sequence is TGTGCCAGCAGTCACGGGACGGGAGGCACCGGGGAGCTGTTTTTT. Translation: CASSHGTGGTGELFF.

The DNA for the CDR3 is TGTGCCAGCAGCCCAGATAGCGGACCCTCCTACAATGAGCAGTTCTTC. Protein sequence: CASSPDSGPSYNEQFF. The chain uses TRBV4-2 and TRBJ2-1; the D gene is possibly TRBD2 (6 bases). Trimming cost V 4 bases and J 0 bases, with 13 bases left between them. The CDR3 contains 16 residues. CDR1 LGHNA and CDR2 YNFKEQ come from the germline V gene.

J is TRBJ1-5 and V is TRBV6-5; D perhaps matches TRBD1 (6 bases). The CDR3 is 14 residues long. Trimming shortened V by 6 bases and J by 1 base, and 10 bases separated the two germline ends. CDR1 and CDR2 from the germline V gene are MNHEY and SVGAGI. This CDR3 is CASRGQSSNQPQHF. CDR3 nucleotides: TGTGCCAGCAGGGGACAATCCAGCAATCAGCCCCAGCATTTT.

The gene calls are TRBV15 and TRBJ2-1; 8 positions match TRBD1. The trim removed 3 bases at V and 7 bases at J, leaving 8 bases unmatched. The CDR3 consists of 15 residues. The germline gives CDR1 LNHNV, CDR2 YYDKDF (reference sequence). CDR3 region: CATSSDRGVMNEQFF. The CDR3 region has the DNA TGTGCCACCAGCAGCGACAGGGGAGTGATGAATGAGCAGTTCTTC.

The CDR3 nucleotides read TGTGCCAGCAGCGCATCCGGGACAGGGCGGTCAGATACGCAGTATTTT. Protein product: CASSASGTGRSDTQYF. This chain uses TRBV9 with TRBJ2-3; 9 nucleotides align to TRBD1. The CDR3 has 16 residues. Germline-derived CDR1 and CDR2 are SGDLS and YYNGEE. The junction had 9 bases not matched to a gene; V was cut back by 3 bases and J by 4 bases.

CDR3 region: CASSLVLGELFF. The DNA for the CDR3 is TGTGCCAGCAGCTTAGTACTCGGGGAGCTGTTTTTT. The chain has TRBV7-9 and TRBJ2-2; D remains ambiguous. The germline CDR1 and CDR2 sequences are SEHNR and FQNEAQ (reference sequence). This CDR3 region has 12 residues. V was pared by 1 base and J by 7 bases, with 4 bases between.

This clone was picked up one time. This chain uses TRBV7-3 with TRBJ2-1; 16 bases are a match to TRBD2. The CDR3 runs 17 residues. After removal of 1 base from V and 7 bases from J, the junction contained 4 bases not matched to a gene. Germline lookup yields CDR1 SGHTA and CDR2 FQGTGA. As DNA, the CDR3 is TGTGCCAGCAGCTTAATAGGGGGACTAGCGGGAGGGAATGAGCAGTTCTTC. Its protein is CASSLIGGLAGGNEQFF.

This rearrangement joins TRBV6-2 or TRBV6-3 to TRBJ1-2; no firm D call. Germline V CDR1 and CDR2: MNHEY, SVGEGT. This CDR3 is built from 17 residues. V gave up 6 bases and J gave up 5 bases, with 25 bases separating them. CDR3 sequence reads: CASSSPTSGRREYGYTF. The CDR3 DNA sequence: TGTGCCAGCAGCTCTCCTACTTCGGGGAGACGGGAGTATGGCTACACCTTC.

The V gene is TRBV27, the J gene TRBJ2-2, with 7 bases aligning to TRBD1. After removal of 2 bases from V and 0 bases from J, the junction contained 9 bases not matched to a gene. Per the germline V gene, CDR1 is MNHEY and CDR2 is SMNVEV (reference sequence). This CDR3 is built from 18 residues. For the CDR3, the DNA is TGTGCCAGCAGTTTACGTTTCGTGGGACAGCCGAACACCGGGGAGCTGTTTTTT. It is translated as CASSLRFVGQPNTGELFF.

This chain joins TRBV2 and TRBJ2-2; 8 nucleotides align to TRBD2. Germline CDR1 reads SNHLY; CDR2 reads FYNNEI. The length of the CDR3 is 15 residues. Trimming cost V 4 bases and J 1 base; bases outside gene matches: 2. CDR3: CASSGAGGNTGELFF. The DNA for the CDR3 is TGTGCCAGCAGTGGTGCGGGGGGGAACACCGGGGAGCTGTTTTTT.

The chain joins TRBV18 to TRBJ2-5, with D maybe TRBD1 (5 bases). V was cut by 0 bases and J by 4 bases, with 6 bases left in between. CDR3 length: 13 amino acids. Per the germline V gene, CDR1 is KGHSH and CDR2 is LQKENI. In nucleotides, the CDR3 is TGTGCCAGCTCACCACCAGACAGAGAGACCCAGTACTTC. Protein sequence: CASSPPDRETQYF.

The rearrangement joins TRBV5-5 to TRBJ1-1, with a tentative D call TRBD1 (5 bases). Between the trimmed V and J ends, which lost 3 bases and 5 bases, there was a span of 11 bases. Germline V gene lookup returns CDR1 SGHKS and CDR2 YYEKEE (reference sequence). The CDR3 sequence is 13 residues long. The chain's CDR3 is CASSSMEGTEAFF. The CDR3 nucleotides are TGTGCCAGCAGCTCGATGGAGGGGACTGAAGCTTTCTTT.

Turning to this clone: This sample includes further DNA sequences coding for the same CDR3. The chain employs TRBV7-9 and TRBJ2-1; D not certain. Deletions cut 6 bases from V and 3 bases from J, with 9 bases between. The V gene's germline CDR1 is SEHNR and CDR2 FQNEAQ (reference sequence). The CDR3 is made up of 13 amino acids. The CDR3 DNA is TGTGCCAGCAGTCTAACGGGCTACAATGAGCAGTTCTTC. Residues: CASSLTGYNEQFF.

This clone was counted between two and nine times. The chain is built from TRBV5-1 and TRBJ1-3; the D gene is possibly TRBD1 (5 bases). The CDR3 consists of 15 residues. V lost 0 bases and J 4 bases, leaving 11 bases between the germline ends. Germline lookup yields CDR1 SGHRS and CDR2 YFSETQ. CDR3 sequence (DNA): TGCGCCAGCAGCTTGGGTTCAGGGATAGGAAACACCATATATTTT. It codes for CASSLGSGIGNTIYF.

As to this clone: The same CDR3 arises from other DNA sequences in this sample as well. The V call is TRBV4-2, the J call TRBJ1-4; TRBD1 agrees at 9 bases. Germline V lookup: CDR1 LGHNA, CDR2 YNFKEQ. CDR3 length: 15 amino acids. After removal of 1 base from V and 5 bases from J, the junction contained 2 bases not matched to a gene. CDR3 DNA sequence: TGTGCCAGCAGCCAAGCCGGGACAGGGAATGAAAAACTGTTTTTT. The encoded protein is CASSQAGTGNEKLFF.

The chain joins TRBV7-6 to TRBJ2-1; 12 nucleotides match TRBD2. The CDR3 is 18 residues long. Germline V lookup: CDR1 SGHVS, CDR2 FNYEAQ. V was clipped by 5 bases and J by 6 bases; unmatched bases: 14. The CDR3 protein is CASSPRLAGATGGNEQFF. CDR3 coding DNA: TGTGCCAGCAGCCCCAGACTAGCGGGGGCCACAGGAGGCAATGAGCAGTTCTTC.

CDR3 in DNA: TGTGCCAGCTCAACAGGGGGCTGGAGCAATCAGCCCCAGCATTTT. Translated, it gives CASSTGGWSNQPQHF. The V and J genes are TRBV18 and TRBJ1-5, with 9 bases fitting TRBD1. The CDR3 totals 15 residues. CDR1 KGHSH and CDR2 LQKENI come from the germline V gene. V gave up 5 bases and J gave up 1 base; unmatched junction bases: 3.

The chain recombines TRBV27 with TRBJ2-7; 7 nucleotides agree with TRBD1. Germline CDR1 reads MNHEY; CDR2 reads SMNVEV (reference sequence). CDR3 size: 16 residues. V lost 7 bases and J lost 3; bases outside the gene matches: 15. The CDR3: CASNRRRTGQYYEQYF. CDR3 coding DNA: TGTGCCAGCAATCGTCGGAGGACGGGACAGTACTACGAGCAGTACTTC.